The T cell receptor beta chain described here comes from a study of response to subunit inactivated influenza vaccine (dated by TCRdb to between 2018 and 2020). With respect to the entire study: Deep quantitative profiling of the T cell receptor repertoire was used in the study to follow responses to a trivalent subunit inactivated influenza vaccine.

The study at large found these results: According to the authors, only a limited number of new T cells may be recruited by each seasonal influenza vaccination.

The library was built by means of RT-PCR. Instrument on record: Illumina HiSeq 2500. The raw public data were reprocessed by TCRdb itself: fastp quality trimming at Q25, MiXCR clonotype calling, in-frame beta chains only. Every CDR3 protein is listed once, alongside the most common genes and DNA of its rows. The table for this sample lists 550,000 to 800,000 distinct CDR3 sequences; 14% of them were counted only once. The ten largest clones add up to approximately 7% of the sample. A note on this clonotype: Its antigen is still unknown. No much larger clone is present one base from it, and per-base qualities are unavailable.

The sequenced sample was PBMCs from blood, obtained about 14 days before vaccination. The TCR comes from a man between 45 and 60 years old who received an inactivated influenza vaccine. Donor details come from another sample of the same person, matched by shared clones.

The DNA reads TGTGCCAGCAGCTTCGGCGTAGGGATCCACGAGCAGTACTTC. Translated, it reads CASSFGVGIHEQYF. This chain joins TRBV7-9 to TRBJ2-7, with the D gene not clear enough to name. The CDR3, cysteine through phenylalanine, is 14 amino acids long. The kept DNA is CDR3 alone, 42 bases in frame from the first base. CDR1 is given as SEHNR and CDR2 as FQNEAQ, both from the germline V gene (reference sequence). Relative to germline, V is 3 bases shorter and J is 5 bases shorter, with 14 bases between their ends.